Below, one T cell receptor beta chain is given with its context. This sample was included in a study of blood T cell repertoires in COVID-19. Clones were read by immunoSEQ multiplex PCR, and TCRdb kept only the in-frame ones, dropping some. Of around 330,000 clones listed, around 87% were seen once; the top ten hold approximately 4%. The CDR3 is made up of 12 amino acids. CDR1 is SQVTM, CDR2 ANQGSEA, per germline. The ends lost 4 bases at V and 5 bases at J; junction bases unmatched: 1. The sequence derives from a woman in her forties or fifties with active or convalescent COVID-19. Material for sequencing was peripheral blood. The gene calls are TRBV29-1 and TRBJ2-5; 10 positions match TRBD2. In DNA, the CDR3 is TGCAGCGTTGGACTAGCGGGCGAGACCCAGTACTTC. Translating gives CSVGLAGETQYF.